These T cell receptor beta chains were read from a single sample in a study of blood T cell repertoires in COVID-19. Sequencing was performed with immunoSEQ multiplex PCR; in TCRdb, only in-frame clones are kept and a portion is missing. This table holds 150,000 to 200,000 clones, roughly 80% found once. The source material was peripheral blood. The receptors stem from a man aged 65-85 years with acute or convalescent COVID-19. Both conserved end residues are part of each CDR3. Fields, in order: J gene, D gene, V gene, clone size, CDR3 protein, CDR3 DNA. D genes are given only for firm matches. Clone size appears in some rows only: once, few, many, or a class for an expanded clone.

j_call: TRBJ2-7
d_call: TRBD1
v_call: TRBV18
clone_size: -
cdr3_aa: CASSPLGTGTYEQYF
cdr3_nt: TGTGCCAGCTCACCCCTTGGGACAGGGACCTACGAGCAGTACTTC

j_call: TRBJ2-1
d_call: -
v_call: TRBV12-3/TRBV12-4
clone_size: -
cdr3_aa: CASSFIYNEQFF
cdr3_nt: TGTGCCAGCAGTTTTATCTACAATGAGCAGTTCTTC

j_call: TRBJ2-5
d_call: -
v_call: TRBV10-3
clone_size: -
cdr3_aa: CAISEGRGEGETQYF
cdr3_nt: TGTGCCATCAGTGAAGGCAGGGGAGAGGGGGAGACCCAGTACTTC

j_call: TRBJ1-5
d_call: -
v_call: TRBV9
clone_size: once
cdr3_aa: CASSVSGGQPQHF
cdr3_nt: TGTGCCAGCAGCGTTTCGGGGGGCCAGCCCCAGCATTTT

j_call: TRBJ1-3
d_call: -
v_call: TRBV2
clone_size: -
cdr3_aa: CASSEAGQVRPGNTIYF
cdr3_nt: TGTGCCAGCAGTGAAGCGGGGCAGGTCCGTCCTGGAAACACCATATATTTT

j_call: TRBJ1-5
d_call: -
v_call: TRBV14
clone_size: -
cdr3_aa: CASSQEEGAPQHF
cdr3_nt: TGTGCCAGCAGCCAAGAGGAGGGAGCCCCCCAGCATTTT

j_call: TRBJ2-2
d_call: -
v_call: TRBV5-1
clone_size: few
cdr3_aa: CASSLAGAVGGELFF
cdr3_nt: TGCGCCAGCAGCTTGGCAGGGGCGGTTGGCGGGGAGCTGTTTTTT

j_call: TRBJ2-7
d_call: -
v_call: TRBV2
clone_size: -
cdr3_aa: CASRGRQSYEQYF
cdr3_nt: TGTGCCAGCCGAGGTCGGCAGTCCTACGAGCAGTACTTC

j_call: TRBJ2-3
d_call: -
v_call: TRBV24-1
clone_size: -
cdr3_aa: CATSASPGRDTQYF
cdr3_nt: TGTGCCACCAGTGCGTCTCCAGGGCGGGATACGCAGTATTTT

j_call: TRBJ2-1
d_call: -
v_call: TRBV10-2
clone_size: -
cdr3_aa: CASSLGRGGLRDYNEQFF
cdr3_nt: TGCGCCAGCAGTCTTGGCCGAGGAGGTCTCAGAGACTACAATGAGCAGTTCTTC

j_call: TRBJ2-7
d_call: TRBD2
v_call: TRBV29-1
clone_size: once
cdr3_aa: CSVGGSGRAIEQYF
cdr3_nt: TGCAGCGTCGGGGGTAGCGGGAGGGCCATCGAGCAGTACTTC

j_call: TRBJ1-1
d_call: -
v_call: TRBV6-2/TRBV6-3
clone_size: once
cdr3_aa: CASSSLQYRGNTEAFF
cdr3_nt: TGTGCCAGCAGTTCCCTACAGTATCGGGGGAACACTGAAGCTTTCTTT

j_call: TRBJ2-1
d_call: TRBD2
v_call: TRBV18
clone_size: -
cdr3_aa: CASSLSGKSYNEQFF
cdr3_nt: TGTGCCAGCTCACTAAGCGGGAAATCCTACAATGAGCAGTTCTTC

j_call: TRBJ1-5
d_call: -
v_call: TRBV7-2
clone_size: -
cdr3_aa: CASSGGGMGSNQPQHF
cdr3_nt: TGTGCCAGCAGCGGCGGGGGGATGGGGAGCAATCAGCCCCAGCATTTT

j_call: TRBJ2-7
d_call: -
v_call: TRBV25-1
clone_size: -
cdr3_aa: CASSEGGLNSYEQYF
cdr3_nt: TGTGCCAGCAGTGAAGGAGGGCTCAATTCCTACGAGCAGTACTTC

j_call: TRBJ1-2
d_call: -
v_call: TRBV4-1
clone_size: -
cdr3_aa: CASSQDDQGITYGYTF
cdr3_nt: TGCGCCAGCAGCCAAGACGACCAGGGAATTACCTATGGCTACACCTTC

j_call: TRBJ1-2
d_call: TRBD1
v_call: TRBV24-1
clone_size: -
cdr3_aa: CATSEGTGQYGYTF
cdr3_nt: TGTGCCACCAGTGAGGGGACAGGCCAATATGGCTACACCTTC

j_call: TRBJ2-1
d_call: TRBD1
v_call: TRBV5-1
clone_size: -
cdr3_aa: CASSLAWTGNNEQFF
cdr3_nt: TGCGCCAGCAGCCTGGCGTGGACAGGGAACAATGAGCAGTTCTTC

j_call: TRBJ1-5
d_call: -
v_call: TRBV7-9
clone_size: -
cdr3_aa: CASSLDPGPQHF
cdr3_nt: TGTGCCAGCAGCTTAGATCCGGGACCCCAGCATTTT

j_call: TRBJ2-5
d_call: TRBD1
v_call: TRBV5-1
clone_size: -
cdr3_aa: CASSLSGQGGYETQYF
cdr3_nt: TGCGCCAGCAGCTTGTCGGGACAGGGGGGTTACGAGACCCAGTACTTC

j_call: TRBJ2-5
d_call: TRBD1
v_call: TRBV5-1
clone_size: -
cdr3_aa: CATTTGTGGVETQYF
cdr3_nt: TGCGCCACCACCACCGGGACAGGGGGCGTGGAGACCCAGTACTTC

j_call: TRBJ2-7
d_call: -
v_call: TRBV6-5
clone_size: -
cdr3_aa: CASSYRQVGGYEQYF
cdr3_nt: TGTGCCAGCAGCTACCGACAGGTAGGGGGTTACGAGCAGTACTTC

j_call: TRBJ1-1
d_call: -
v_call: TRBV6-5
clone_size: -
cdr3_aa: CASLIYREAFF
cdr3_nt: TGTGCCAGCCTTATTTACAGGGAAGCTTTCTTT

j_call: TRBJ1-1
d_call: -
v_call: TRBV12-3/TRBV12-4
clone_size: -
cdr3_aa: CASSPGRNTEAFF
cdr3_nt: TGTGCCAGCAGCCCTGGGAGGAACACTGAAGCTTTCTTT

j_call: TRBJ2-4
d_call: TRBD1
v_call: TRBV5-1
clone_size: -
cdr3_aa: CASSVPDRGENIQYF
cdr3_nt: TGCGCCAGCAGCGTACCAGACAGGGGCGAAAACATTCAGTACTTC

j_call: TRBJ1-2
d_call: -
v_call: TRBV7-9
clone_size: -
cdr3_aa: CASSLEPFTGYGYTF
cdr3_nt: TGTGCCAGCAGCTTAGAGCCCTTCACGGGCTATGGCTACACCTTC

j_call: TRBJ2-5
d_call: TRBD2
v_call: TRBV19
clone_size: -
cdr3_aa: CASSQGGALGTQYF
cdr3_nt: TGTGCCAGTAGTCAGGGAGGGGCCCTCGGTACCCAGTACTTC

j_call: TRBJ2-7
d_call: -
v_call: TRBV5-1
clone_size: -
cdr3_aa: CASSLATDTYEQYF
cdr3_nt: TGCGCCAGCAGCTTGGCGACAGACACCTACGAGCAGTACTTC

j_call: TRBJ2-6
d_call: -
v_call: TRBV5-4
clone_size: -
cdr3_aa: CASSLRGSGANVLTF
cdr3_nt: TGTGCCAGCAGCTTGCGGGGCTCTGGGGCCAACGTCCTGACTTTC

j_call: TRBJ2-7
d_call: -
v_call: TRBV10-3
clone_size: many
cdr3_aa: CATGTLNEQYF
cdr3_nt: TGTGCCACCGGGACTTTAAACGAGCAGTACTTC

j_call: TRBJ2-7
d_call: TRBD2
v_call: TRBV12-5
clone_size: -
cdr3_aa: CASGIRTSGGEYF
cdr3_nt: TGTGCTAGTGGTATAAGGACTAGCGGAGGAGAGTACTTC

j_call: TRBJ2-3
d_call: TRBD2
v_call: TRBV5-6
clone_size: -
cdr3_aa: CASSLSSGAQWQYF
cdr3_nt: TGTGCCAGCAGCTTATCTAGCGGGGCCCAATGGCAGTATTTT

j_call: TRBJ2-1
d_call: TRBD2
v_call: TRBV6-5
clone_size: -
cdr3_aa: CASWAGLAGYNEQFF
cdr3_nt: TGTGCCAGCTGGGCGGGACTAGCGGGGTACAATGAGCAGTTCTTC

j_call: TRBJ2-1
d_call: -
v_call: TRBV6-5
clone_size: -
cdr3_aa: CASSSRLVSYNEQFF
cdr3_nt: TGTGCCAGCAGTTCCAGACTGGTATCCTACAATGAGCAGTTCTTC

j_call: TRBJ1-1
d_call: -
v_call: TRBV19
clone_size: many
cdr3_aa: CASSIQALNTEAFF
cdr3_nt: TGTGCCAGTAGTATTCAGGCCTTGAACACTGAAGCTTTCTTT